Included here is one T cell receptor (beta chain) sequence, with context. TCRdb keeps only in-frame clones here, not all; method: immunoSEQ multiplex PCR. The table includes around 460,000 clones, over 85% detected once. This record belongs to a study of blood T cell repertoires in COVID-19. Study context: T cells, B-cell-depleted T cells, or PBMCs provided the cDNA or gDNA that served as material.

The CDR3 contains 16 residues. CDR1 and CDR2 from the germline V gene are SGHKS and YYEKEE (reference sequence). The trim removed 0 bases at V and 1 base at J, leaving 2 bases unmatched. The source is a man between 18 and 29 years old with COVID-19, enrolled during active disease. The sample taken for sequencing was peripheral blood. The V gene is TRBV5-5, the J gene TRBJ2-2; 8 nucleotides match TRBD1. The CDR3 region is CASSLATGGNTGELFF. CDR3 nucleotide sequence: TGTGCCAGCAGCTTGGCCACAGGGGGGAACACCGGGGAGCTGTTTTTT.